This T cell receptor beta chain was identified in a study of T cells in Graves' hyperthyroidism and ophthalmopathy. This clonotype was seen more than once but under ten times. Antigen unknown. Study-wide points: Ophthalmopathy onset followed model prediction by a median around 6.9 months.

Ophthalmopathy patients had moderate-to-severe active disease, CAS ≥3, NOSPECS ≥4, and disease duration under 3 months. Fresh peripheral blood, 9.5 to 10 ml of it, supplied the PBMCs. TCR beta CDR3 regions were amplified from RNA transcripts. Initially, a first-round RT-PCR of the TCR CDR3 employed the HTBI primer set. One entry per CDR3 protein, called by TCRdb with MiXCR from the multiplex PCR reads. The table lists 530,000 or so distinct CDR3 sequences, 24% of them singletons. The junction had 5 bases not matched to a gene; V was cut back by 4 bases and J by 3 bases. The CDR3 length is 15 residues.

The chain carries TRBV12-3 or TRBV12-4 and TRBJ1-2, with 10 bases identical to TRBD1. The TCR sequence derives from a woman aged 25 to 45 with Graves' ophthalmopathy. Sample: blood. For the CDR3, the DNA is TGTGCCAGCAGTTACGGACAGGGGGTAGACTATGGCTACACCTTC. Translated, it gives CASSYGQGVDYGYTF.